These 23 T cell receptor beta chains came from one sample sequenced in a study of OX40 agonist ivuxolimab in advanced cancers. Assay used: immunoSEQ multiplex PCR; TCRdb lists only in-frame clones, some missing. The table has 15,000 to 20,000 clones, around 64% seen once. Sample: CD4+ or CD8+ T cells sorted from blood, taken in a trial of the OX40 agonist ivuxolimab. The source is an adult with an advanced solid tumor such as melanoma, head and neck, liver or kidney cancer.

This clone was counted between two and nine times. The rearrangement links TRBV2 to TRBJ2-2; 8 nucleotides align to TRBD2. Germline lookup yields CDR1 SNHLY and CDR2 FYNNEI. The CDR3 loop spans 15 amino acids. J was trimmed by 3 bases and V by 4 bases; bases with no gene match: 4. CDR3 loop: CASSAILADTGELFF. The CDR3 DNA sequence: TGTGCCAGCAGTGCTATACTAGCGGACACCGGGGAGCTGTTTTTT.

This clone was recorded a few times. The J gene is TRBJ2-1, the V gene TRBV4-3; D might be TRBD1 or TRBD2, each matching 6 bases. There are 18 residues in the CDR3. With 0 bases removed from V and 6 bases from J, the gap between germline ends came to 21 bases. The germline CDR1 and CDR2 sequences are LGHNA and YSLEER. DNA for the CDR3: TGCGCCAGCAGCCAAGAATGGGGGGCTAGCTTGGGGCCCAATGAGCAGTTCTTC. Translating gives CASSQEWGASLGPNEQFF.

The chain recombines TRBV13 with TRBJ1-2; D uncertain. The V end was cut by 5 bases, the J end by 4 bases, with 8 bases between. Germline V gene sequence: CDR1 PRHDT, CDR2 FYEKMQ (reference sequence). The CDR3 is 12 amino acids. The CDR3 nucleotides read TGTGCCAGCAGCACTCGGACCTATGGCTACACCTTC. Translation: CASSTRTYGYTF.

This sequence joins TRBV28 and TRBJ1-4; D may be TRBD1 (5 bases). Germline V gene lookup returns CDR1 MDHEN and CDR2 SYDVKM. This CDR3 has 14 residues. The ends were cut back, 3 bases at V and 7 bases at J, with 12 bases in the middle. CDR3 sequence (DNA): TGTGCCAGCAGTTTCTTCAGGGCTGGTGAAAAACTGTTTTTT. Translating gives CASSFFRAGEKLFF.

This chain uses TRBV7-2 with TRBJ1-1, with TRBD1 identical over 11 bases. Germline V gives CDR1 SGHTA, CDR2 FQGNSA. V was clipped by 5 bases and J by 4 bases; unmatched bases: 9. This CDR3 comprises 16 residues. The CDR3 here is CASSDGQGARGTEAFF. The CDR3 region has the DNA TGTGCCAGCAGCGATGGACAGGGGGCGCGAGGCACTGAAGCTTTCTTT.

This chain connects TRBV30 to TRBJ2-5; 9 nucleotides agree with TRBD1. Germline assignment: CDR1 GTSNPN and CDR2 SVGIG (reference sequence). Trimming at V came to 2 bases and at J to 6 bases, leaving 4 bases not matched to a gene. The CDR3 extends over 13 amino acids. The DNA of the CDR3 is TGTGCCTGGAGTCCGGACAGGGGCCAGACCCAGTACTTC. It specifies CAWSPDRGQTQYF. The full variable domain, completed using reference TRBV30 and TRBJ2-5, is SQTIHQWPATLVQPVGSPLSLECTVEGTSNPNLYWYRQAAGRGLQLLFYSVGIGQISSEVPQNLSASRPQDRQFILSSKKLLLSDSGFYLCAWSPDRGQTQYFGPGTRLLVL.

The V gene is TRBV7-9, the J gene TRBJ1-1; D uncertain. This CDR3 is built from 13 residues. Between the trimmed V and J ends, which lost 1 base and 0 bases, there was a span of 3 bases. Germline V lookup: CDR1 SEHNR, CDR2 FQNEAQ (reference sequence). The CDR3 nucleotides are TGTGCCAGCAGCTTAGTAATGAACACTGAAGCTTTCTTT. Translating it yields CASSLVMNTEAFF.

By sample share, this clone is medium-sized. The V call is TRBV29-1, the J call TRBJ1-2; 7 nucleotides agree with TRBD1. Trimming at V came to 7 bases and at J to 3 bases, leaving 14 bases not matched to a gene. This CDR3 has 15 amino acids. Germline V gene data show CDR1 as SQVTM and CDR2 as ANQGSEA. CDR3 sequence reads: CSGGLRQGKDYGYTF. The CDR3 coding sequence is TGCAGCGGTGGGCTCAGACAGGGAAAGGACTATGGCTACACCTTC.

The rearrangement uses TRBV4-1 and TRBJ2-1, with 7 bases identical to TRBD1. The CDR3 extends over 14 amino acids. J was trimmed by 6 bases and V by 6 bases; bases with no gene match: 8. Per the germline V gene, CDR1 is MGHRA and CDR2 is YSYEKL. CDR3 sequence (DNA): TGCGCCAGCAGGACCATGACAGGGCTCAATGAGCAGTTCTTC. Encoded protein: CASRTMTGLNEQFF.

The CDR3 region is CAISDVSGSFYGYTF. The CDR3 DNA is TGTGCCATCAGTGACGTTTCGGGCAGTTTTTATGGCTACACCTTC. The chain couples TRBV10-3 to TRBJ1-2; D call uncertain. Trimming stripped 3 bases from V and 5 bases from J, with 16 bases between. In germline, CDR1 is ENHRY, CDR2 SYGVKD. The CDR3 covers 15 residues.

The chain has TRBV29-1 and TRBJ2-5; D possibly corresponds to TRBD2 (5 bases). The CDR3 covers 14 residues. The germline V gene encodes CDR1 SQVTM and CDR2 ANQGSEA. Trimming pared 2 bases from V and 7 bases from J, leaving 17 bases between. CDR3: CSVEPSGLAWTQYF. CDR3 in DNA: TGCAGCGTTGAACCCTCGGGTCTAGCATGGACCCAGTACTTC.

This rearrangement joins TRBV4-1 to TRBJ2-3; 10 nucleotides line up with TRBD1. The V segment lost 0 bases and the J segment 4 bases; nucleotides outside the gene matches: 7. The CDR3 length is 17 residues. CDR1 and CDR2 from the germline V gene are MGHRA and YSYEKL. The DNA for the CDR3 is TGCGCCAGCAGCCAAGATAATTGGGACAGGGGACCAGATACGCAGTATTTT. This codes for CASSQDNWDRGPDTQYF.

This clone was counted once. The chain carries TRBV5-4 and TRBJ1-1; TRBD1 matches at 7 bases. Per germline, CDR1 SGHNT and CDR2 YYREEE (reference sequence). The V segment lost 3 bases and the J segment 6 bases; nucleotides outside the gene matches: 2. This CDR3 comprises 12 residues. In DNA form, the CDR3 reads TGTGCCAGCAGCTATGGGACAGCTGAAGCTTTCTTT. Its translation: CASSYGTAEAFF.

The chain recombines TRBV27 with TRBJ1-2; TRBD1 aligns across 7 bases. J gave up 4 bases and V 4 bases, and 6 bases lay outside the gene matches. CDR1 is MNHEY, CDR2 SMNVEV, per germline (reference sequence). CDR3 length equals 14 residues. CDR3 residues: CASSSAGGFYGYTF. CDR3 coding DNA: TGTGCCAGCAGTTCAGCAGGGGGGTTCTATGGCTACACCTTC.

This clone has more than one count but fewer than ten. The V and J genes are TRBV27 and TRBJ1-5; D is unclear. The V and J ends lost 1 base and 2 bases respectively, with 6 bases between them. Germline loops: CDR1 MNHEY, CDR2 SMNVEV (reference sequence). The CDR3 has 14 residues. The CDR3 loop reads CASSLYWGNQPQHF. CDR3 bases: TGTGCCAGCAGTTTATATTGGGGCAATCAGCCCCAGCATTTT.

V usage is TRBV27 and J usage is TRBJ2-2; D uncertain. Trimming stripped 7 bases from V and 7 bases from J, with 10 bases between. This CDR3 contains 12 residues. The germline V gene encodes CDR1 MNHEY and CDR2 SMNVEV (reference sequence). The CDR3 DNA reads as TGTGCCAGCACTTGGATGGGCGGGGAGCTGTTTTTT. It yields the protein CASTWMGGELFF.

The V call is TRBV6-6, the J call TRBJ2-7, with D uncertain. CDR3 length equals 11 residues. V dropped 9 bases and J dropped 2 bases, with 8 bases sitting between them. Germline CDR1 is MNHNY and CDR2 is SVGAGI (reference sequence). The CDR3 sequence is CASSDAYEQYF. DNA of the CDR3: TGTGCCAGTTCCGACGCCTACGAGCAGTACTTC.

The V and J genes are TRBV14 and TRBJ2-3, with a weak D call TRBD2 (5 bases). There are 13 residues in the CDR3. Germline lookup yields CDR1 SGHDN and CDR2 FVKESK. Trimming removed 1 base from V and 6 bases from J, with 8 bases in between. CDR3: CASSQAGGDTQYF. The CDR3 coding sequence is TGTGCCAGCAGCCAAGCTGGCGGGGATACGCAGTATTTT.

This clone was detected a few times. V and J are TRBV5-6 and TRBJ2-1, with a possible D match to TRBD1 (6 bases). V was clipped by 1 base and J by 4 bases, with 9 bases between them. CDR1 SGHDT and CDR2 YYEEEE come from the germline V gene. The CDR3 runs to 14 residues. In DNA form, the CDR3 reads TGTGCCAGCAGCTTGAGGCAGGGGTACAATGAGCAGTTCTTC. It codes for CASSLRQGYNEQFF.

This clone was seen a handful of times. The chain couples TRBV2 to TRBJ1-5, with 7 positions matching TRBD1. The V and J ends lost 6 bases and 2 bases, in that order; junction bases with no gene match: 10. The CDR3 runs to 16 residues. Germline loops: CDR1 SNHLY, CDR2 FYNNEI. In DNA form, the CDR3 reads TGTGCCAGCAGGAGGACAGGAACTTCTGGCAATCAGCCCCAGCATTTT. It is translated as CASRRTGTSGNQPQHF.

CDR3 region: CASSLAGTGTEAFF. CDR3 DNA: TGTGCCAGCAGCTTAGCCGGGACAGGGACTGAAGCTTTCTTT. The J gene is TRBJ1-1, the V gene TRBV5-6; 9 bases fit TRBD1. The CDR3 covers 14 residues. The V and J ends lost 2 bases and 5 bases, in that order; junction bases with no gene match: 4. Per the germline V gene, CDR1 is SGHDT and CDR2 is YYEEEE.

V and J are TRBV2 and TRBJ1-1; D gene ambiguous. Germline V lookup: CDR1 SNHLY, CDR2 FYNNEI. Trimming left V 5 bases short and J 0 bases short, with 10 bases between. The CDR3 is 14 amino acids. CDR3 amino acids: CASSLRALNTEAFF. CDR3 coding DNA: TGTGCCAGCAGTCTTAGGGCCTTGAACACTGAAGCTTTCTTT.

This clone was seen more than once but under ten times. The rearrangement joins TRBV4-1 to TRBJ2-3; D is uncertain. The germline V gene encodes CDR1 MGHRA and CDR2 YSYEKL. Trimming left V 2 bases short and J 6 bases short, with 15 bases between. This CDR3 is 15 amino acids long. As DNA, the CDR3 is TGCGCCAGCAGCCAATGGGGTAGACCTGCGGATACGCAGTATTTT. This gives the protein CASSQWGRPADTQYF.